This T cell receptor (beta chain) was sequenced in a study of identifying expanded T cells in peripheral blood. Turning to this clone: Its antigen is not identified.

The CDR3 is made up of 17 amino acids. Trimming cost V 0 bases and J 1 base; bases outside gene matches: 8. Germline V CDR1 and CDR2: KGHSH, LQKENI. Method: immunoSEQ multiplex PCR; TCRdb's copy keeps in-frame clones and lacks some. The table includes 80,000 to 95,000 clones, about 91% detected once. Collection occurred without any documented infections or immune events in donors. General observations from the study: Clone count variance between roughly 2-week samples rose with total template count. Technical replicates showed around 1.2 changed clones; about 2 weeks 15 to 20; four weeks 19.

The chain joins TRBV18 to TRBJ1-1; 7 bases map to TRBD1. The source of this sequence is a person aged 18 to 69 in good health. Material: blood. The CDR3 region has the DNA TGTGCCAGCTCACCACCGGGACAGAACCTAAGGAACACTGAAGCTTTCTTT. Encoded protein: CASSPPGQNLRNTEAFF.